This entry features one T cell receptor (beta chain) sequence. Its antigen remains unknown. This CDR3 comprises 13 residues. Germline values: CDR1 DFQATT, CDR2 SNEGSKA (reference sequence). V gave up 3 bases and J gave up 3 bases, with 10 bases separating them. In the authors' methods: Clinicopathological groups differed in CDR3, with these differences serving to build a distant-metastasis classifier for papillary thyroid cancer. TCRdb re-analyzed the PCR reads through MiXCR. For this entry, the V and J calls and clone size follow TCRdb and not the study's own pipeline. The table lists over 15,000 clones, 3.5% to 4.5% of them singletons. This entry is derived from a study of metastatic and nonmetastatic thyroid tumors. The wider study: Repertoire comparisons spanned blood and tumor or nodule tissue from malignant and benign thyroid patients. General study findings and limits: Reportedly, malignant thyroid tumors had significantly higher TCR beta diversity than benign nodules, in blood and tumor.

None of the patients had undergone any treatment ahead of thyroid surgery. V is TRBV20-1 and J is TRBJ2-3; D ambiguous. This receptor was taken from a female donor with papillary thyroid cancer or a benign thyroid nodule (not recorded which). Some clones in this sample may be carry-over from other donors' samples. The sample taken for sequencing was tumor tissue. The CDR3 spells CSASLQFTDTQYF. In nucleotides, the CDR3 is TGCAGTGCTAGCTTGCAGTTTACAGATACGCAGTATTTT.